This T cell receptor beta chain comes out of a study of beta chain features in type 1 diabetes. Study-level information: Age, gender, cell numbers and subset yield matched between patients and controls.

V shed 3 bases and J shed 0 bases, with 8 bases lying between them. CDR1 is LNHDA, CDR2 SQIVND, per germline (reference sequence). The CDR3 has 14 amino acids. Whole-study findings and limits: Insertions were fewer and deletions more numerous at VDJ junctions in type 1 diabetes patients.

Reverse transcription of all isolated RNA meant that expressed TCRB transcripts were sequenced. There were 3 million to 4 million reads on average in the naive, central memory and regulatory T cell samples. TCRdb keeps only in-frame clones here, not all; method: immunoSEQ multiplex PCR. The table has just over 600,000 clones, about a sixth seen once. One heparinised blood draw averaging around 0.12 L was given by each donor. This clone showed up just a few times. Its antigen is not identified. The chain uses TRBV19 and TRBJ1-2; no clear D gene. The TCR originated in a man aged 18 to 30 in good health. Sequencing input: naive CD4+ T cells from blood. The CDR3 nucleotides read TGTGCCAGTAGTATCGGCAGAGCTAACTATGGCTACACCTTC. It specifies CASSIGRANYGYTF. The full variable domain, completed using reference TRBV19 and TRBJ1-2, is DGGITQSPKYLFRKEGQNVTLSCEQNLNHDAMYWYRQDPGQGLRLIYYSQIVNDFQKGDIAEGYSVSREKKESFPLTVTSAQKNPTAFYLCASSIGRANYGYTFGSGTRLTVV.